This T cell receptor beta chain was sequenced during a study of PD-1 blockade in classical Hodgkin lymphoma (dated by TCRdb to the early 2020s). Turning to the overall study: Nivolumab dosing was 3 mg/kg intravenously every 2 weeks, continuing until either disease progression or unacceptable toxicity. To define a peripheral blood immune signature of response to PD-1 blockade in classical Hodgkin lymphoma, the study combined TCR beta sequencing with CyTOF. Study-level results and caveats: Baseline diversity similar to that of newly diagnosed patients was observed in trial patients achieving complete response, whereas significantly lower diversity was observed in partial responders and progressors. The study covered only a single clinical trial cohort, and the causes of the repertoire differences, possibly disease activity or prior therapy, were still not defined. CD4+ but not CD8+ TCR diversity rose significantly by C4D1 (p=0.0027 vs p=0.16), most apparent in complete responders (p=0.02). Diversity was lower in patients who began nivolumab less than 1 year after ASCT, so these patients were left out of later analyses to avoid confounding by immune reconstitution. Newly diagnosed patients were reported to have lower baseline TCR diversity than healthy donors, and relapsed/refractory patients were reported to have lower baseline TCR diversity still.

A note on this clone: Which antigen it targets is not known. The sample holds no much larger clone one base away, and base qualities are not on file.

Including cysteine and phenylalanine, the CDR3 has 14 amino acids. The sequence is cut down to CDR3 DNA, 42 bases in frame from base 1. The germline V gene gives CDR1 as SGHVS and CDR2 as FQNEAQ. V and J are truncated by 5 bases and 3 bases respectively, leaving an intervening sequence of 13 bases. Genomic DNA was isolated using the Qiagen DNeasy kit from unsorted PBMCs as well as from negatively selected CD4+ and CD8+ fractions. TCR beta CDR3 regions were amplified by immunoSEQ multiplex PCR using primers annealing to V and J segments. Amplification bias was minimized using a synthetic immune receptor repertoire, and residual bias was removed computationally after sequencing. In the paper's pipeline: Custom Python scripts were used to quantify repertoire diversity as the Shannon entropy index. Unsorted, CD4+ and CD8+ repertoires were analyzed separately, except for combined analyses in which CD4+ and CD8+ sequences were merged in silico. Clonal expansion was defined as at least a 2-fold frequency increase after treatment relative to C1D1, with a pseudocount of 0.5 for undetected baseline clones. Singleton clones were defined as clones with 0 or 1 copy at C1D1, and non-singleton clones were defined as clones with 2 or more copies. Clones expanded in unsorted samples were assigned a CD4+, CD8+ or unknown annotation through matching of protein sequences in sorted samples from the same patient. Wilcoxon tests on paired samples were used to test changes in diversity from C1D1 to C4D1. Sourced from immuneACCESS, this table was stored by TCRdb with only in-frame sequences that have V and J called. A share of the clones is absent; for the studies checked, an unresolved V gene accounts for under half, and the remainder has no known explanation. The V and J calls and clone size are taken from that table; D and trimming were inferred from the DNA. The sample table contains 45,000 to 50,000 clones; only one count was recorded for 80% of them. Around 22% of the sample is held by the ten biggest clonotypes.

The time point label here, explained by the study, means: cycle 2 day 1 (C2D1) of nivolumab. Every trial patient had relapsed after autologous stem cell transplantation, and cohorts A, B and C differed in prior brentuximab vedotin exposure. The trial cohort comprised a few dozen patients with relapsed/refractory classical Hodgkin lymphoma whose best overall responses were complete response, partial response or progressive disease. In the multi-cohort phase II CheckMate 205 trial, trial patients received single-agent nivolumab. An independent review committee assessed best overall response by applying the 2007 International Working Group response criteria. Trial PBMCs were obtained immediately prior to nivolumab initiation (C1D1) and on therapy at cycle 2 day 1 and cycle 4 day 1. Peripheral blood was collected in 8 mL Vacutainer Cell Preparation Tubes, from which PBMCs were isolated by centrifugation and then cryopreserved.

Here the chain combines TRBV7-8 and TRBJ1-1; TRBD1 is perhaps the D gene, given 6 matching bases. The sample consisted of peripheral blood mononuclear cells (PBMCs), taken before the second cycle of nivolumab. The receptor was isolated from a human donor with classical Hodgkin lymphoma. At the DNA level, the sequence is TGTGCCAGCAGCCACGGGGGGCTCGACACTGAAGCTTTCTTT. Protein translation: CASSHGGLDTEAFF.